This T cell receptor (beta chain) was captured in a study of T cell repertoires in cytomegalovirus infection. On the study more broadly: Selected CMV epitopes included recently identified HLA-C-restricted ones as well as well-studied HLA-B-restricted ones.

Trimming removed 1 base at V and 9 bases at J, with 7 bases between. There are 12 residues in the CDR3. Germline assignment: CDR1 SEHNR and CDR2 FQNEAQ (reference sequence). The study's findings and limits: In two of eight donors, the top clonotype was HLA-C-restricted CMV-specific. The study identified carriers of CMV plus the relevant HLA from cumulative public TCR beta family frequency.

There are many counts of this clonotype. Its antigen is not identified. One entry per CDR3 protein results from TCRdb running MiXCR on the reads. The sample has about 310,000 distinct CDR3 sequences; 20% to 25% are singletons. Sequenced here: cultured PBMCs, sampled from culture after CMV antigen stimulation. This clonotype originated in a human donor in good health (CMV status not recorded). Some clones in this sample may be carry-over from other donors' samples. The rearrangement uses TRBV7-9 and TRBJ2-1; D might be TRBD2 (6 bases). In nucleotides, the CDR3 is TGTGCCAGCAGCTTAGAGCGGGCTGAGCAGTTCTTC. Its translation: CASSLERAEQFF.